A selection of T cell receptor beta chains follows, all from one sample in a study of T cells after yellow fever vaccination. MiXCR, run by TCRdb on the 5' RACE reads, gives a single entry per CDR3 protein. There are some 340,000 distinct CDR3 sequences in the sample; approximately 12% occur only once, and roughly 3% lies in the top ten. This specimen consisted of CD4+ T cells sorted from PBMCs, obtained 45 days after the yellow fever booster vaccination. The origin of the receptors is a man in his late teens or twenties who received the YFV17D yellow fever vaccine. CDR3s include the opening cysteine and the closing phenylalanine or tryptophan. D genes are given only for firm matches. Some rows have no size entry. The others give once, few or many, or a class for an expanded clone.

CDR3 DNA	CDR3 protein	clone size	D gene	V gene	J gene
TGCGCCAGCGGAAGCGGGGGAGGGGCAGATACGCAGTATTTT	CASGSGGGADTQYF	few	TRBD2	TRBV5-1	TRBJ2-3
TGTGCCAGCAGCCCCCGTATAGGCGGGGGCTCTGGGGCCAACGTCCTGACTTTC	CASSPRIGGGSGANVLTF	many	TRBD2	TRBV3-1	TRBJ2-6
TGCAGCGTTGACTTGGCGGGGGTCTACAATGAGCAGTTCTTC	CSVDLAGVYNEQFF	few	TRBD2	TRBV29-1	TRBJ2-1
TGTGCCAGCAGCCCCAACTCCGGGGGCCGGGATACGCAGTATTTT	CASSPNSGGRDTQYF	few	-	TRBV11-2	TRBJ2-3
TGTGCCAGCGGCCCCTCCGTGTCTAATCAGCCCCAGCATTTT	CASGPSVSNQPQHF	few	-	TRBV6-5	TRBJ1-5
TGTGCCAGCAGCTTAGCAGGGGGCGGGCGAGAAAAACTGTTTTTT	CASSLAGGGREKLFF	many	TRBD1	TRBV7-9	TRBJ1-4
TGTGCCAGCAGTTTATTGGAGGGCCTGGGCCAGTACTTC	CASSLLEGLGQYF	few	-	TRBV12-3/TRBV12-4	TRBJ2-5
TGTGCCAGCAGCGCGGGACTAGCCTTACAGACCCAGTACTTC	CASSAGLALQTQYF	-	TRBD2	TRBV9	TRBJ2-5
TGCGCCAGCAGCCCCTTAGGTCAGCCCCAGCATTTT	CASSPLGQPQHF	-	-	TRBV4-1	TRBJ1-5
TGCGCCAGCAGCCAAGTCCAGGGGGGGAACACTGAAGCTTTCTTT	CASSQVQGGNTEAFF	few	TRBD1	TRBV4-3	TRBJ1-1
TGTGCCAGCAGCTCTCATAGCGGGGGGGCAGCAGATACGCAGTATTTT	CASSSHSGGAADTQYF	few	TRBD2	TRBV7-3	TRBJ2-3
TGTGCCAGCAGTTCCGTTGGGGTAAATTCACCCCTCCACTTT	CASSSVGVNSPLHF	-	-	TRBV6-5	TRBJ1-6
TGTGCCAGCAGAATGGAAACCGGGGAGCTGTTTTTT	CASRMETGELFF	few	-	TRBV2	TRBJ2-2
TGTGCCAGCAGGTCGGCAGGGCCTGATACGCAGTATTTT	CASRSAGPDTQYF	-	-	TRBV27	TRBJ2-3
TGTGCCAGCACCCCCGCGGTCGGGACCTACGAGCAGTACTTC	CASTPAVGTYEQYF	few	-	TRBV12-3/TRBV12-4	TRBJ2-7
TGTGCCAGCAGCTTTCGCGGGGGATACAATGAGCAGTTCTTC	CASSFRGGYNEQFF	-	TRBD2	TRBV5-6	TRBJ2-1
TGTGCCACCCGGGGGGGGGCGCGATTCAGAGATACGCAGTATTTT	CATRGGARFRDTQYF	-	TRBD2	TRBV27	TRBJ2-3
TGTGCCAGCAGCCATCTCACCGCTGGAAACACCATATATTTT	CASSHLTAGNTIYF	-	-	TRBV3-1	TRBJ1-3
TGTGCCAGCAGTCTCCGGACAGGGACAGGAGAGACCCAGTACTTC	CASSLRTGTGETQYF	-	TRBD1	TRBV6-2/TRBV6-3	TRBJ2-5
TGCGCCAGCAGCCATCTCCCGGGACAACTCTATGGCTACACCTTC	CASSHLPGQLYGYTF	few	-	TRBV4-3	TRBJ1-2
TGTGCCAGCAGCGGGGGGGGACTGGCGAACACTGAAGCTTTCTTT	CASSGGGLANTEAFF	-	-	TRBV7-2	TRBJ1-1
TGTGCCAGCAGCCCAGACTTGGGATCTGGAAAAACCGGGGAGCTGTTTTTT	CASSPDLGSGKTGELFF	few	-	TRBV7-9	TRBJ2-2
TGCGCCAGCAGCCAAAACTCTATTACCGGGGAGCTGTTTTTT	CASSQNSITGELFF	few	-	TRBV4-3	TRBJ2-2
TGCGCCAGCAGCCGTACCTGGGAACCCTCGCACACTGAAGCTTTCTTT	CASSRTWEPSHTEAFF	few	-	TRBV5-1	TRBJ1-1
TGTGCCAGCCGGGACAGGGGGCGCGGCACTGAAGCTTTCTTT	CASRDRGRGTEAFF	-	TRBD1	TRBV2	TRBJ1-1
TGCGCCAGCAGCCAAGGTTTCACGGGGGAGGAGACCCAGTACTTC	CASSQGFTGEETQYF	-	-	TRBV4-1	TRBJ2-5
TGCAGTGCTAGAGATACCAGGGGGCTCAGTCAGCCCCAGCATTTT	CSARDTRGLSQPQHF	-	TRBD1	TRBV20-1	TRBJ1-5
TGTGCCAGCAGCCAGGAGTATACGCAGTATTTT	CASSQEYTQYF	few	-	TRBV3-1	TRBJ2-3
TGTGCCAGCAGCGTCGGTGGGACAGCCCATGCCTTACTTTTC	CASSVGGTAHALLF	few	TRBD1	TRBV9	TRBJ2-1
TGTGCCAGCAGCTTAGCTACGGACGGCTGGGGGGAAGCTTTCTTT	CASSLATDGWGEAFF	-	-	TRBV7-9	TRBJ1-1
TGTGCCAGCAGCCAAGATCTCGCCCTCGACGGTTCGGGGGAAAAACTGTTTTTT	CASSQDLALDGSGEKLFF	many	-	TRBV14	TRBJ1-4
TGCGCCAGCGGCCGGGGGGCCAACGAGCAGTACTTC	CASGRGANEQYF	-	-	TRBV5-1	TRBJ2-7
TGCGCCAGCTTGGGTGATCCCGGTGGTGGGACCCAGTACTTC	CASLGDPGGGTQYF	many	-	TRBV10-1	TRBJ2-5